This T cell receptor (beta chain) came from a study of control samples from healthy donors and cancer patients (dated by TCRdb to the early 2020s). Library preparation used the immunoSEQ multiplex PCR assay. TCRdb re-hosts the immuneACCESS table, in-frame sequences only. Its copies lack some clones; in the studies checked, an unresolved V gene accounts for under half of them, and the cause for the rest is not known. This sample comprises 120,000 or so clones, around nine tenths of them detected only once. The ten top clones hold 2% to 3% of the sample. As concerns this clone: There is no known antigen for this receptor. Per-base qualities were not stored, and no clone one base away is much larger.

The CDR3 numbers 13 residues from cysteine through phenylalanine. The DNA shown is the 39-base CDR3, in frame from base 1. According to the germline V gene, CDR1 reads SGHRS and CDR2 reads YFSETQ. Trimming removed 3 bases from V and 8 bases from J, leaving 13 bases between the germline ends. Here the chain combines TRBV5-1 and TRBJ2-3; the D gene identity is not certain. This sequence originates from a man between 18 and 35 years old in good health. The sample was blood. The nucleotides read TGCGCCAGCAGCTCTCCCGAAACCAGTACGCAGTATTTT. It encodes CASSSPETSTQYF.